Each of the 16 T cell receptor beta chains below was sequenced from the same sample in a study of identical twins (dated by TCRdb to between 2015 and 2016). Receptor amplification or capture employed 5' RACE. Sequenced on an Illumina HiSeq 2000. TCRdb reworked the public reads: Q25 trimming with fastp, MiXCR clone assembly, productive beta chains retained. Here each entry gathers all rows of one CDR3 protein and keeps the most common genes and DNA. For this sample there are hundreds of thousands of distinct CDR3 sequences; around an eighth appear just once. Under 2% of the sample is held by the ten biggest clonotypes. This same sample was also taken into another study, of yellow fever vaccine responses in identical twins.

Specimen: PBMCs. The source of these receptors is a woman aged 18-29 years in good health.

This clonotype was counted between two and nine times. The gene calls are TRBV12-3 or TRBV12-4 and TRBJ2-7; D may match TRBD1 or TRBD2 (5 bases each). V lost 3 bases, J lost 6 bases, and 15 bases lay in between. CDR3 length: 14 residues. CDR3 nucleotide sequence: TGTGCCAGCAGTTTCTCCTCCGGGGCCGGCGAGCAGTACTTC. Encoded protein: CASSFSSGAGEQYF.

This clonotype was observed a handful of times. The genes are TRBV7-3 and TRBJ2-1, with TRBD1 matching 9 bases. V was pared by 5 bases and J by 7 bases, with 6 bases of the junction left unmatched. Per the germline V gene, CDR1 is SGHTA and CDR2 is FQGTGA. This CDR3 has 14 amino acids. CDR3 region: CASSALDRGNEQFF. The CDR3 nucleotides read TGTGCCAGCAGCGCCCTCGACAGGGGGAATGAGCAGTTCTTC.

This chain connects TRBV4-2 to TRBJ2-3; TRBD2 matches at 7 bases. The CDR3 extends over 17 amino acids. The V gene end was trimmed by 0 bases and the J gene end by 4 bases; junction bases not matched to a gene: 10. Germline V gene sequence: CDR1 LGHNA, CDR2 YNFKEQ. CDR3 region: CASSQDSGGGPADTQYF. The CDR3 bases are TGTGCCAGCAGCCAAGATTCTGGGGGAGGGCCCGCAGATACGCAGTATTTT.

This chain uses TRBV2 with TRBJ2-5, with a tentative D call TRBD2 (5 bases). V was cut by 3 bases and J by 9 bases, with 17 bases left in between. The CDR3 runs to 14 residues. Germline V gene sequence: CDR1 SNHLY, CDR2 FYNNEI. The chain's CDR3 is CASSEEVSSPPQYF. The CDR3 DNA follows: TGTGCCAGCAGTGAGGAGGTCTCAAGTCCGCCCCAGTACTTC.

This clonotype came up a few times. V gene TRBV4-2 combines with J gene TRBJ2-3, with a possible D match to TRBD2 (5 bases). The CDR3 spans 16 residues. The V and J ends lost 3 bases and 3 bases respectively, with 16 bases between them. Per the germline V gene, CDR1 is LGHNA and CDR2 is YNFKEQ. The CDR3 DNA reads TGTGCCAGCAGCCAGGCCCATGGGAGCACGACAGATACGCAGTATTTT. The encoded protein is CASSQAHGSTTDTQYF.

This clonotype was recorded many times. The chain links TRBV10-3 to TRBJ2-2; 8 nucleotides agree with TRBD1. The CDR3 length is 18 residues. V lost 3 bases and J lost 6; bases outside the gene matches: 15. In germline, CDR1 is ENHRY, CDR2 SYGVKD. As DNA, the CDR3 is TGTGCCATCAGTGACAACGGACCAAGACAGGGGATGGCCGGGGAGCTGTTTTTT. This translates into CAISDNGPRQGMAGELFF.

This clonotype appeared many times. CDR3 residues: CASSVQITGELFF. DNA for the CDR3: TGTGCCAGCAGCGTTCAGATCACCGGGGAGCTGTTTTTT. The V and J genes are TRBV9 and TRBJ2-2; D unclear. The germline CDR1 and CDR2 sequences are SGDLS and YYNGEE. The V gene lost 2 bases and the J gene lost 4 bases, with 6 bases spanning the gap. The CDR3 totals 13 residues.

Only a few counts were recorded for this clonotype. The V call is TRBV7-8, the J call TRBJ2-1; 10 bases line up with TRBD2. CDR1 is SGHVS and CDR2 is FQNEAQ in the germline V gene. V lost 5 bases and J lost 5; bases outside the gene matches: 6. The CDR3 runs 15 residues. CDR3 region: CASSPGLAHDNEQFF. The CDR3 nucleotides read TGTGCCAGCAGCCCGGGACTAGCGCACGACAATGAGCAGTTCTTC.

The V and J genes are TRBV11-1 and TRBJ2-7; 8 bases line up with TRBD1. The ends lost 3 bases at V and 0 bases at J; junction bases unmatched: 13. The germline gives CDR1 SGHAT, CDR2 FQDESV (reference sequence). CDR3 length: 18 amino acids. This chain's CDR3 is CASSFRDRPPRSSYEQYF. CDR3 coding DNA: TGTGCCAGCAGCTTCCGGGACAGGCCCCCAAGGAGCTCCTACGAGCAGTACTTC. Using reference TRBV11-1 and TRBJ2-7 for the parts outside the CDR3, the full variable domain is EAEVAQSPRYKITEKSQAVAFWCDPISGHATLYWYRQILGQGPELLVQFQDESVVDDSQLPKDRFSAERLKGVDSTLKIQPAELGDSAMYLCASSFRDRPPRSSYEQYFGPGTRLTVT.

CDR3 sequence (DNA): TGTGCCAGCAGTTCGGACAGGCGAAACTCCTACGAGCAGTACTTC. Translating gives CASSSDRRNSYEQYF. V gene TRBV28 combines with J gene TRBJ2-7; 7 bases agree with TRBD1. Germline values: CDR1 MDHEN, CDR2 SYDVKM. This CDR3 region has 15 residues. The V and J ends lost 4 bases and 0 bases, in that order; junction bases with no gene match: 6.

V and J are TRBV20-1 and TRBJ2-1; no clear D. This CDR3 is 14 amino acids long. V was trimmed by 0 bases and J by 5 bases, leaving 11 bases between them. From germline, CDR1 is DFQATT and CDR2 SNEGSKA (reference sequence). CDR3 sequence: CSARERNRNNEQFF. CDR3 nucleotides: TGCAGTGCTAGAGAAAGAAACAGAAACAATGAGCAGTTCTTC.

The chain employs TRBV6-5 and TRBJ2-1; D is perhaps TRBD2 (6 bases). Trimming removed 0 bases from V and 10 bases from J, with 13 bases in between. This CDR3 spans 14 amino acids. Germline CDR1 is MNHEY and CDR2 is SVGAGI. CDR3 sequence reads: CASSYSGGTEEQFF. The CDR3 nucleotides read TGTGCCAGCAGTTACTCTGGAGGGACCGAGGAGCAGTTCTTC.

This clonotype has a handful of counts. This chain connects TRBV10-3 to TRBJ2-3; 9 bases line up with TRBD2. CDR3 size: 18 residues. The junction had 7 bases not matched to a gene; V was cut back by 0 bases and J by 0 bases. Germline V lookup: CDR1 ENHRY, CDR2 SYGVKD. The CDR3: CAISESSRLAGSTDTQYF. Written as DNA, the CDR3 is TGTGCCATCAGTGAGTCGAGTCGGCTAGCGGGGAGCACAGATACGCAGTATTTT.

This clonotype has a handful of counts. The chain recombines TRBV3-1 with TRBJ2-1; a possible D gene is TRBD2 (6 bases). This CDR3 comprises 13 residues. V shed 0 bases and J shed 7 bases, with 7 bases lying between them. CDR1 is LGHDT, CDR2 YNNKEL, per germline (reference sequence). CDR3 protein: CASSQDAGNEQFF. CDR3 in DNA: TGTGCCAGCAGCCAAGACGCGGGAAATGAGCAGTTCTTC.

Note on this clonotype: One junction end does not reproduce the germline sequence, and a read error may be involved. The genes are TRBV3-1 and TRBJ2-1, with a tentative D call TRBD2 (6 bases). This CDR3 comprises 11 residues. Germline CDR1 is LGHDT and CDR2 is YNNKEL (reference sequence). CDR3 protein: CASSRRETILF. DNA of the CDR3: TGTGCCAGCAGCCGACGGGAGACTATACTCTTC.

This clonotype was observed a few times. The rearrangement joins TRBV12-3 or TRBV12-4 to TRBJ2-3; D may be TRBD1 (6 bases). The CDR3 totals 15 residues. V lost 8 bases, J lost 4 bases, and 19 bases lay in between. CDR3 in DNA: TGTGCCAGCCAATGGGGGCCCGGCGCCTCAGATACGCAGTATTTT. Translated, it gives CASQWGPGASDTQYF.